This T cell receptor (beta chain) appears in the sequencing data of a study of blood T cell repertoires in COVID-19. Study information: Sources were T cells, B-cell-depleted T cells, or PBMCs; the material itself was cDNA or gDNA.

Sequenced by immunoSEQ multiplex PCR; TCRdb stores in-frame clones only, minus some. The data hold about 150,000 clones, with roughly four fifths observed a single time. This clone has more than one count but fewer than ten. Germline loops: CDR1 WSHSY, CDR2 SAAADI. The CDR3 contains 14 residues. The V segment lost 7 bases and the J segment 3 bases; nucleotides outside the gene matches: 4. This TCR came from a woman aged 55 to 70 with acute or convalescent COVID-19. This chain connects TRBV10-2 to TRBJ2-2; 8 bases map to TRBD1. The material sequenced was peripheral blood. The CDR3: CASTGQGDTGELFF. The CDR3 DNA reads as TGCGCCAGCACTGGACAGGGTGACACCGGGGAGCTGTTTTTT.